This T cell receptor (beta chain) was profiled in a study of Ad26.COV2.S vaccination and SARS-CoV-2 variants (dated by TCRdb to 2020 to 2022). Regarding the complete study: Vaccine-arm donors came from COV1001, a multicentre, randomized, double-blind, placebo-controlled phase I-IIa trial of Ad26.COV2.S in healthy adults. Throughout the experiments and outcome assessment, investigators stayed blinded to trial group allocation. TCRbeta repertoire sequencing was used to assess the specificity and breadth of SARS-CoV-2-reactive T cell receptors after Ad26.COV2.S vaccination. Ad26.COV2.S was administered intramuscularly at 5 x 10^10 or 1 x 10^11 viral particles, either as a single shot or as two shots given 56 days apart. A total of approximately 30 samples were included in the TCR-sequenced set, comprising some 20 Ad26.COV2.S vaccine recipients, 5 placebo recipients and 8 SARS-CoV-2 convalescent individuals. Participants in the trial were split at random into five groups of five each, receiving low-dose or high-dose Ad26.COV2.S once or twice, or else placebo on both occasions.

In regard to this clone: The antigen it binds to is not known. No much larger clonotype is one base removed from it; base qualities were not supplied.

The label giving this sample's treatment or condition can be read as: some 20 received Ad26.COV2.S at low or high dose, single or two shots; about 5 received placebo; per-sample allocation not given. For vaccine and placebo recipients, the sequenced repertoires came from samples collected on day 63 after the first injection. Between 29 July and 7 August 2020, Cohort 1b enrolled around 25 adults aged 18-55 years at one site in Boston, USA. Ad26.COV2.S was a replication-incompetent adenovirus type 26 vector that expressed a prefusion-stabilized SARS-CoV-2 spike protein derived from the original Wuhan strain. Study-wide conclusions, independent of this receptor: After vaccination, spike-specific CD8+ and CD4+ T cell responses were reported to show substantial breadth. Vaccine and placebo recipients had similar non-spike TCR breadth, a finding consistent with the vaccine containing only spike. Higher spike-specific TCR breadth was observed in Ad26.COV2.S recipients than in placebo recipients (P = 0.0014). According to the authors, total T cell responses may have been underestimated by the TCR breadth and depth analyses. The study was not powered to compare responses between vaccine doses or regimens.

The immunoSEQ Assay was used to sequence TCRbeta CDR3 regions. After extraction, genomic DNA underwent amplification by bias-controlled multiplex PCR, followed by high-throughput sequencing. Processing in the source paper ran as follows. Collapsing and filtering of sequences were performed to quantify the absolute abundance of each unique TCRbeta CDR3 region. T cell fraction was estimated by normalization of TCRbeta template counts to usable DNA, with usable DNA being measured through amplification of reference genes present in all nucleated cells. Repertoire TCRs were annotated as SARS-CoV-2-specific by exact matching of V gene, CDR3 amino acid sequence and J gene to a known reactive TCR set. The reference SARS-CoV-2 TCR set was derived from MIRA and filtered for enrichment in COVID-19-positive ImmuneCODE repertoires, a step that removed public or cross-reactive TCRs. Based on the MIRA antigens, annotated TCRs were further analysed at the level of specific ORF or position within ORF. Depth was the summed frequency of annotated unique rearrangements, while breadth was defined as annotated unique rearrangements over total unique productive rearrangements. Two-sided Wilcoxon rank-sum tests were applied when comparing TCR breadth between groups. Imported from immuneACCESS, the table was reduced by TCRdb to in-frame sequences with V and J called. These copies leave out some clones; in studies compared against another copy, an unresolved V gene accounts for under half, and the cause of the remainder is not known. V and J calls and clone size are as listed in that table; D and trimming were resolved from the DNA. In all, the sample holds around 400,000 clones, and 89% of those were seen once. Of the sample, around 1.9% falls within the top ten clones.

This receptor was identified in a person between 18 and 65 years old who received the Ad26.COV2.S COVID-19 vaccine or a placebo. Specimen: peripheral blood, collected in a trial of Ad26.COV2.S vaccine versus placebo.

CDR3 region: CASSSGLAGLVTGELFF. The sequence in DNA is TGCGCCAGCAGTTCCGGACTAGCGGGGTTGGTCACCGGGGAGCTGTTTTTT. The V and J genes are TRBV5-1 and TRBJ2-2; 12 middle bases align to TRBD2. The germline V gene provides CDR1 SGHRS and CDR2 YFSETQ. V loses 5 bases at its end and J loses 4 bases; junction bases beyond the gene matches: 9. The CDR3 contains 17 residues, cysteine and phenylalanine counted. Of the read, only the CDR3 DNA is kept; its 51 bases are in frame from base 1.